The rows below give T cell receptor beta chains drawn from one sample of a study of cytomegalovirus exposure and HLA in healthy donors. Sequencing was performed with immunoSEQ multiplex PCR; in TCRdb, only in-frame clones are kept and a portion is missing. The sample lists under 150,000 clones, roughly 82% seen once, with less than 3.5% in the top ten. What was sequenced was PBMCs. The receptor set was obtained from a man between 45 and 60 years old in good health and CMV-seronegative. Both conserved end residues are part of each CDR3. Each record gives: V gene, D gene, J gene, clone size, CDR3 protein, CDR3 DNA. A D gene is named only where the DNA matches it firmly. Clone size is shown for a subset of rows, as once, few, many or a class of expanded clone.

v_gene: TRBV2; d_gene: TRBD1; j_gene: TRBJ1-4; abundance: -; CDR3aa: CASSDLDRADEKLFF; CDR3nt: TGTGCCAGCAGTGATCTGGACAGGGCAGATGAAAAACTGTTTTTT
v_gene: TRBV7-9; d_gene: TRBD1; j_gene: TRBJ1-3; abundance: -; CDR3aa: CASRGTVSGNTIYF; CDR3nt: TGTGCCAGCAGGGGGACAGTCTCTGGAAACACCATATATTTT
v_gene: TRBV6-1; d_gene: -; j_gene: TRBJ1-1; abundance: few; CDR3aa: CASSDWTVNTEAFF; CDR3nt: TGTGCCAGCAGTGATTGGACAGTAAACACTGAAGCTTTCTTT
v_gene: TRBV2; d_gene: TRBD1; j_gene: TRBJ1-5; abundance: -; CDR3aa: CASSGQGNSNQPQHF; CDR3nt: TGTGCCAGCAGTGGACAGGGGAATAGCAATCAGCCCCAGCATTTT
v_gene: TRBV7-9; d_gene: TRBD1; j_gene: TRBJ2-5; abundance: once; CDR3aa: CASSLGDRGVRETQYF; CDR3nt: TGTGCCAGCAGCTTAGGAGACAGGGGTGTCAGGGAGACCCAGTACTTC
v_gene: TRBV21-1; d_gene: -; j_gene: TRBJ1-6; abundance: -; CDR3aa: CASSNDNRDVVGSPLHF; CDR3nt: TGTGCCAGCAGCAACGACAACAGGGACGTAGTGGGTTCACCCCTCCACTTT
v_gene: TRBV6-5; d_gene: TRBD1; j_gene: TRBJ2-7; abundance: few; CDR3aa: CASRKGQGPHEQYF; CDR3nt: TGTGCCAGCAGAAAGGGACAGGGACCCCACGAGCAGTACTTC
v_gene: TRBV19; d_gene: -; j_gene: TRBJ1-2; abundance: few; CDR3aa: CASSIAQGQRGYTF; CDR3nt: TGTGCCAGTAGTATAGCCCAGGGCCAGCGTGGCTACACCTTC
v_gene: TRBV14; d_gene: -; j_gene: TRBJ2-2; abundance: -; CDR3aa: CASSQITLPNTGELFF; CDR3nt: TGTGCCAGCAGCCAAATCACACTACCGAACACCGGGGAGCTGTTTTTT
v_gene: TRBV4-2; d_gene: -; j_gene: TRBJ2-5; abundance: -; CDR3aa: CASSQEWAETQYF; CDR3nt: TGTGCCAGCAGCCAAGAATGGGCAGAGACCCAGTACTTC
v_gene: TRBV7-8; d_gene: -; j_gene: TRBJ1-5; abundance: -; CDR3aa: CASSLDRRGINQPQHF; CDR3nt: TGTGCCAGCAGCTTAGATCGTAGGGGGATAAATCAGCCCCAGCATTTT
v_gene: TRBV5-1; d_gene: TRBD1; j_gene: TRBJ2-3; abundance: -; CDR3aa: CASSLQGASTDTQYF; CDR3nt: TGCGCCAGCAGCTTGCAGGGGGCGAGCACAGATACGCAGTATTTT
v_gene: TRBV7-2; d_gene: TRBD1; j_gene: TRBJ1-2; abundance: -; CDR3aa: CASSVDRGLYGYTF; CDR3nt: TGTGCCAGCAGCGTGGACAGGGGCCTCTATGGCTACACCTTC
v_gene: TRBV14; d_gene: -; j_gene: TRBJ1-2; abundance: -; CDR3aa: CASRETGTPKNYGYTF; CDR3nt: TGTGCCAGCAGAGAAACCGGGACACCGAAGAACTATGGCTACACCTTC
v_gene: TRBV6-1; d_gene: TRBD1; j_gene: TRBJ2-5; abundance: -; CDR3aa: CASSAMTGGGETQYF; CDR3nt: TGTGCCAGCAGTGCAATGACAGGGGGCGGAGAGACCCAGTACTTC
v_gene: TRBV10-2; d_gene: -; j_gene: TRBJ1-1; abundance: -; CDR3aa: CASSAKGAEAFF; CDR3nt: TGCGCCAGCAGTGCAAAAGGGGCCGAAGCTTTCTTT
v_gene: TRBV5-4; d_gene: TRBD1; j_gene: TRBJ2-2; abundance: -; CDR3aa: CASSAGQAVTGELFF; CDR3nt: TGTGCCAGCAGCGCCGGACAGGCGGTCACCGGGGAGCTGTTTTTT
v_gene: TRBV7-9; d_gene: TRBD2; j_gene: TRBJ2-3; abundance: -; CDR3aa: CASSSPRTSADTQYF; CDR3nt: TGTGCCAGCAGCTCTCCTCGGACTAGCGCAGATACGCAGTATTTT
v_gene: TRBV7-3; d_gene: TRBD1; j_gene: TRBJ1-1; abundance: -; CDR3aa: CASSSDRLNTEAFF; CDR3nt: TGTGCCAGCAGCTCGGACAGGTTGAACACTGAAGCTTTCTTT
v_gene: TRBV6-5; d_gene: TRBD1; j_gene: TRBJ1-1; abundance: once; CDR3aa: CASRWTGRNTEAFF; CDR3nt: TGTGCCAGCAGGTGGACAGGGAGAAACACTGAAGCTTTCTTT
v_gene: TRBV29-1; d_gene: TRBD1; j_gene: TRBJ2-5; abundance: -; CDR3aa: CSVGSTGGVAETQYF; CDR3nt: TGCAGCGTTGGGTCGACAGGGGGGGTGGCGGAGACCCAGTACTTC
v_gene: TRBV25-1; d_gene: -; j_gene: TRBJ2-1; abundance: -; CDR3aa: CASSGARGSSYNEQFF; CDR3nt: TGTGCCAGCAGTGGGGCCAGGGGCAGCTCCTACAATGAGCAGTTCTTC
v_gene: TRBV9; d_gene: -; j_gene: TRBJ2-1; abundance: -; CDR3aa: CASSPSGGAHEQFF; CDR3nt: TGTGCCAGCAGCCCTAGTGGGGGGGCGCATGAGCAGTTCTTC
v_gene: TRBV6-5; d_gene: TRBD2; j_gene: TRBJ2-5; abundance: once; CDR3aa: CASSSSGGGGETQYF; CDR3nt: TGTGCCAGCAGCTCATCAGGCGGGGGTGGGGAGACCCAGTACTTC
v_gene: TRBV30; d_gene: -; j_gene: TRBJ1-2; abundance: -; CDR3aa: CACPPGGRANYGYTF; CDR3nt: TGTGCCTGTCCACCGGGGGGGAGAGCTAACTATGGCTACACCTTC
v_gene: TRBV30; d_gene: -; j_gene: TRBJ1-1; abundance: once; CDR3aa: CAWSVGAGTEAFF; CDR3nt: TGTGCCTGGAGTGTCGGGGCGGGAACTGAAGCTTTCTTT
v_gene: TRBV5-1; d_gene: -; j_gene: TRBJ2-7; abundance: -; CDR3aa: CASSLGRGQEQYF; CDR3nt: TGCGCCAGCAGCTTGGGTCGGGGTCAAGAGCAGTACTTC
v_gene: TRBV18; d_gene: TRBD1; j_gene: TRBJ1-2; abundance: -; CDR3aa: CASSPPGTAYGYTF; CDR3nt: TGTGCCAGCTCACCACCCGGGACAGCCTATGGCTACACCTTC
v_gene: TRBV7-2; d_gene: TRBD2; j_gene: TRBJ2-2; abundance: -; CDR3aa: CASNLLAGGTGELFF; CDR3nt: TGTGCCAGCAATTTACTAGCGGGGGGGACCGGGGAGCTGTTTTTT
v_gene: TRBV18; d_gene: TRBD1; j_gene: TRBJ2-5; abundance: -; CDR3aa: CASSPGQGAGETQYF; CDR3nt: TGTGCCAGCTCCCCCGGACAGGGGGCAGGAGAGACCCAGTACTTC
v_gene: TRBV4-1; d_gene: -; j_gene: TRBJ2-3; abundance: once; CDR3aa: CASSQGQGFTQYF; CDR3nt: TGCGCCAGCAGCCAAGGCCAGGGGTTTACGCAGTATTTT
v_gene: TRBV4-3; d_gene: -; j_gene: TRBJ1-4; abundance: -; CDR3aa: CASSQDWGVGLPEKLFF; CDR3nt: TGCGCCAGCAGCCAAGATTGGGGGGTGGGACTCCCCGAAAAACTGTTTTTT
v_gene: TRBV7-9; d_gene: -; j_gene: TRBJ2-5; abundance: -; CDR3aa: CASSLWISGRGAQYF; CDR3nt: TGTGCCAGCAGCTTATGGATTAGCGGCAGGGGGGCCCAGTACTTC
v_gene: TRBV15; d_gene: -; j_gene: TRBJ2-3; abundance: -; CDR3aa: CATSQMLGGSTDTQYF; CDR3nt: TGTGCCACCAGCCAGATGCTGGGGGGTAGCACAGATACGCAGTATTTT
v_gene: TRBV6-6; d_gene: -; j_gene: TRBJ2-3; abundance: -; CDR3aa: CASSYRGSSDTQYF; CDR3nt: TGTGCCAGCAGTTACCGGGGTAGTTCTGATACGCAGTATTTT
v_gene: TRBV6-4; d_gene: -; j_gene: TRBJ1-3; abundance: once; CDR3aa: CATLRGVVNTIYF; CDR3nt: TGTGCCACCTTGCGGGGGGTGGTAAACACCATATATTTT
v_gene: TRBV10-3; d_gene: TRBD2; j_gene: TRBJ2-7; abundance: -; CDR3aa: CAISDRSGGAVGEQYF; CDR3nt: TGTGCCATCAGTGACCGTAGCGGGGGGGCCGTGGGGGAGCAGTACTTC
v_gene: TRBV7-2; d_gene: -; j_gene: TRBJ1-5; abundance: -; CDR3aa: CASSPQGLRQPQHF; CDR3nt: TGTGCCAGCAGCCCTCAGGGATTGCGACAGCCCCAGCATTTT
v_gene: TRBV30; d_gene: TRBD1; j_gene: TRBJ1-2; abundance: -; CDR3aa: CAWWTGKLGGYTF; CDR3nt: TGTGCCTGGTGGACAGGGAAGTTGGGAGGCTACACCTTC
v_gene: TRBV5-6; d_gene: -; j_gene: TRBJ2-2; abundance: -; CDR3aa: CASSRAASLNTGELFF; CDR3nt: TGTGCCAGCAGTCGGGCGGCTAGCTTGAACACCGGGGAGCTGTTTTTT
v_gene: TRBV5-4; d_gene: -; j_gene: TRBJ2-2; abundance: once; CDR3aa: CASSPAGRGPVTGELFF; CDR3nt: TGTGCCAGCAGCCCGGCTGGGCGGGGGCCCGTCACCGGGGAGCTGTTTTTT
v_gene: TRBV25-1; d_gene: -; j_gene: TRBJ1-2; abundance: -; CDR3aa: CASSEFAETRYGYTF; CDR3nt: TGTGCCAGCAGTGAATTTGCGGAGACCCGCTATGGCTACACCTTC
v_gene: TRBV2; d_gene: TRBD2; j_gene: TRBJ2-1; abundance: -; CDR3aa: CASRWLAGTGWEQFF; CDR3nt: TGTGCCAGCAGGTGGCTAGCGGGGACGGGGTGGGAGCAGTTCTTC
v_gene: TRBV30; d_gene: -; j_gene: TRBJ1-5; abundance: -; CDR3aa: CAWSVGVSSNQPQHF; CDR3nt: TGTGCCTGGAGTGTCGGAGTTTCTAGCAATCAGCCCCAGCATTTT
v_gene: TRBV7-3; d_gene: TRBD1; j_gene: TRBJ2-1; abundance: once; CDR3aa: CASSLSWMTGGKNEQFF; CDR3nt: TGTGCCAGCAGCTTAAGTTGGATGACAGGGGGTAAGAATGAGCAGTTCTTC